A single sample is the source of the 3 T cell receptor beta chains below, sequenced in a study of T cell responses to AZD1222 COVID-19 vaccine. Assay used: immunoSEQ multiplex PCR; TCRdb lists only in-frame clones, some missing. In the table there are some 150,000 clones, 82% of which are singletons. The input for sequencing was peripheral blood, taken on day 0 of MenACWY control vaccination. Receptor source: an adult in good health.

The rearrangement uses TRBV10-3 and TRBJ1-2, with a tentative D call TRBD1 (6 bases). Germline V gene lookup returns CDR1 ENHRY and CDR2 SYGVKD. This CDR3 is 15 amino acids long. Trimming removed 4 bases at V and 0 bases at J, with 12 bases between. CDR3 amino acids: CAISGDTRANYGYTF. The CDR3 DNA sequence: TGTGCCATCAGTGGGGACACTCGAGCTAACTATGGCTACACCTTC.

The chain combines TRBV7-9 with TRBJ1-1; possibly TRBD1 for D (5 bases). Trimming pared 4 bases from V and 1 base from J, leaving 13 bases between. Germline V gene lookup returns CDR1 SEHNR and CDR2 FQNEAQ (reference sequence). The CDR3 spans 15 residues. The CDR3: CASSWVGGWNTEAFF. The CDR3 DNA reads as TGTGCCAGCAGCTGGGTCGGGGGATGGAACACTGAAGCTTTCTTT.

Written as DNA, the CDR3 is TGTGCCAGCAGTTACTCGATCGCGGACTGGAGGGGGCTTACTCCTGAAGCTTTCTTT. Its protein is CASSYSIADWRGLTPEAFF. The rearrangement uses TRBV6-2 or TRBV6-3 and TRBJ1-1, with 7 positions matching TRBD1. This CDR3 contains 19 residues. Germline V gives CDR1 MNHEY, CDR2 SVGEGT. V dropped 0 bases and J dropped 6; count of bases not matched to a gene: 19.